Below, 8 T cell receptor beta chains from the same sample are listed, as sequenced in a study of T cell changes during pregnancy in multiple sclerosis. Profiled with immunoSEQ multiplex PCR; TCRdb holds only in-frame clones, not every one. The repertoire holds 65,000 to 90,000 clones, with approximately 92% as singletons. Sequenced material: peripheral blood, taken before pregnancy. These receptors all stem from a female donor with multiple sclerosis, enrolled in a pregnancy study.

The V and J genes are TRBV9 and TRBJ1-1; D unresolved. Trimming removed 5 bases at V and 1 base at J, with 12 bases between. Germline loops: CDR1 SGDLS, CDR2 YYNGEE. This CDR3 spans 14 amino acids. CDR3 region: CASRGVGENTEAFF. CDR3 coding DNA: TGTGCCAGCAGGGGTGTCGGAGAGAACACTGAAGCTTTCTTT.

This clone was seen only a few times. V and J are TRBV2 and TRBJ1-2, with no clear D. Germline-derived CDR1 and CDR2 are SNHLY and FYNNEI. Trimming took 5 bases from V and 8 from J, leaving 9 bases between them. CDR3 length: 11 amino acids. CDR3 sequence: CASSYLLGYTF. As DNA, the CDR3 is TGTGCCAGCAGTTATCTTTTGGGCTACACCTTC.

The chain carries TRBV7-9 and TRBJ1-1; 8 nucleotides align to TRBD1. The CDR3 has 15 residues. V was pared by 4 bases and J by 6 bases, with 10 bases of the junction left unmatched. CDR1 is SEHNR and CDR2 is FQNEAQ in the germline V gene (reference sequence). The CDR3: CASSSTTGVKAEAFF. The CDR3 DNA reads TGTGCCAGCAGCTCAACGACAGGGGTGAAAGCTGAAGCTTTCTTT.

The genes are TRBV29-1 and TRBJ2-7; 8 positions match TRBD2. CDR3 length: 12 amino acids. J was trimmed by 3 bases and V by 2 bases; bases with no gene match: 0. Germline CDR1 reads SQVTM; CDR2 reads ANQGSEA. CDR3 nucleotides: TGCAGCGTTGAAAGCGGGGGCTACGAGCAGTACTTC. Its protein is CSVESGGYEQYF.

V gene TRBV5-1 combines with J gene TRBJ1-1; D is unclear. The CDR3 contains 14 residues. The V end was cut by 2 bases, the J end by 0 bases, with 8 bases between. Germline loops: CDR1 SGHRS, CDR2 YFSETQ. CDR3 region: CASSLATMNTEAFF. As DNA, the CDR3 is TGCGCCAGCAGCTTAGCTACCATGAACACTGAAGCTTTCTTT.

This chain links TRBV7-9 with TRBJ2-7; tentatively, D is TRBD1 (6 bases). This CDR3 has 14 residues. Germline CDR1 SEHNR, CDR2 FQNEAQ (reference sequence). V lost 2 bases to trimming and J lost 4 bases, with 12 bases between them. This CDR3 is CASSLNAQGYEQYF. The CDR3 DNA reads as TGTGCCAGCAGCTTAAACGCGCAGGGGTACGAGCAGTACTTC.

CDR3 DNA: TGTGCCAGCAGCCTTGGGACTAGCGGGGGTATATATACGCAGTATTTT. Residues: CASSLGTSGGIYTQYF. The genes are TRBV7-2 and TRBJ2-3, with TRBD2 matching 14 bases. The CDR3 spans 16 residues. Germline V lookup: CDR1 SGHTA, CDR2 FQGNSA. V was clipped by 5 bases and J by 7 bases; unmatched bases: 8.

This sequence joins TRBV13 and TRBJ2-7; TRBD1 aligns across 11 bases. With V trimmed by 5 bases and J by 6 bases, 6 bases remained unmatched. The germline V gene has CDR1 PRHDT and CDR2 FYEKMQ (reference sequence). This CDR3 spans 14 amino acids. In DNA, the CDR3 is TGTGCCAGCAGCCAGCTGGGACAGGGGGGCGAGCAGTACTTC. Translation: CASSQLGQGGEQYF.